This section outlines one T cell receptor beta chain sequence together with its context. Its antigen remains unidentified. The sample belongs to a study of blood T cells in healthy people across ages. Using a J-beta primer mix together with a sample-barcoded 5' primer, a second PCR was run for about 6 to 12 cycles. A single record per CDR3 protein comes from TCRdb applying MiXCR to the 5' RACE reads. The sample consists of hundreds of thousands of distinct CDR3 sequences, roughly 50% of them appearing once. Each individual donor underwent a draw of ten milliliters of peripheral blood. Total RNA, at least 5.5 micrograms per sample, was extracted from PBMCs. Notes on the study in general: Unsorted PBMCs blocked a conclusive comparison of naive and antigen-experienced cells.

Sequencing was carried out using blood. The sequence derives from a man aged 60-69 years in good health.

The CDR3: CASSVGLYTEAFF. CDR3 in DNA: TGTGCCAGCAGCGTAGGGTTGTACACTGAAGCTTTCTTT. The J gene is TRBJ1-1, the V gene TRBV9; D gene ambiguous. The CDR3 is 13 amino acids. Trimming removed 0 bases from V and 3 bases from J, with 6 bases in between. Germline V CDR1 and CDR2: SGDLS, YYNGEE.